What follows is one T cell receptor (beta chain) and its context. The protocol was immunoSEQ multiplex PCR, while the TCRdb copy is restricted to in-frame clones and leaves out a portion. The sample shows some 260,000 clones, around 90% of them seen only once. This record comes from a study of blood T cell repertoires in COVID-19. V shed 0 bases and J 4 bases; nucleotides not matched to a gene: 5. Germline V gene data show CDR1 as MGHRA and CDR2 as YSYEKL. The CDR3 has 17 residues. Cohorts were determined from participant-reported clinical history. Sequenced sample: PBMCs or T cells enriched from blood (not recorded which). This clonotype was sampled from a woman aged 25 to 39 with acute COVID-19. The chain couples TRBV4-1 to TRBJ2-3; 12 bases align to TRBD2. DNA of the CDR3: TGCGCCAGCAGCCAAGAAGGTCGGACTAGCGGGGCAGATACGCAGTATTTT. It specifies CASSQEGRTSGADTQYF.